The 13 T cell receptor beta chains given below trace back to one sample, sequenced in a study of regulatory and conventional T cells in RAG deficiency. Clones were read by immunoSEQ multiplex PCR, and TCRdb kept only the in-frame ones, dropping some. The table shows fewer than 40,000 clones, with about 80% occurring only once. Genomic DNA came from blood conventional CD4+ T cells gated CD25-low CD127-high. The same sample was also used in a study of regulatory T cells. From that paper: Primers: 52 TRBV forward and 13 TRBJ reverse.

Sequenced: CD4+ effector T cells sorted from blood. The receptor source for this set is a human donor in good health.

V usage is TRBV29-1 and J usage is TRBJ1-2; a weak D match, TRBD1 (5 bases). The CDR3 extends over 11 amino acids. Trimming took 3 bases from V and 8 from J, leaving 10 bases between them. Germline V gives CDR1 SQVTM, CDR2 ANQGSEA. This chain's CDR3 is CSVDGGGGYTF. For the CDR3, the DNA is TGCAGCGTTGACGGCGGGGGAGGCTACACCTTC. The whole variable domain, filled in from reference TRBV29-1 and TRBJ1-2, reads SAVISQKPSRDICQRGTSLTIQCQVDSQVTMMFWYRQQPGQSLTLIATANQGSEATYESGFVIDKFPISRPNLTFSTLTVSNMSPEDSSIYLCSVDGGGGYTFGSGTRLTVV.

This rearrangement joins TRBV12-5 to TRBJ2-1; no clear D. Germline V gene sequence: CDR1 LGHNT, CDR2 FRNRAP. The CDR3 runs 13 residues. V lost 6 bases, J lost 6 bases, and 12 bases lay in between. The CDR3 reads CASGMRLSNEQFF. For the CDR3, the DNA is TGTGCTAGTGGGATGAGACTGAGCAATGAGCAGTTCTTC. Using reference TRBV12-5 and TRBJ2-1 for the parts outside the CDR3, the full variable domain is DARVTQTPRHKVTEMGQEVTMRCQPILGHNTVFWYRQTMMQGLELLAYFRNRAPLDDSGMPKDRFSAEMPDATLATLKIQPSEPRDSAVYFCASGMRLSNEQFFGPGTRLTVL.

This clone was found a few times. The chain combines TRBV5-4 with TRBJ2-7; 8 positions match TRBD2. There are 14 residues in the CDR3. With V trimmed by 2 bases and J by 2 bases, 3 bases remained unmatched. Germline CDR1 is SGHNT and CDR2 is YYREEE (reference sequence). CDR3 sequence reads: CASSLTGGPYEQYF. The CDR3 DNA reads as TGTGCCAGCAGCTTAACGGGGGGGCCCTACGAGCAGTACTTC.

The rearrangement links TRBV4-1 to TRBJ2-5; 7 bases map to TRBD2. CDR1 is MGHRA, CDR2 YSYEKL, per germline. V lost 0 bases, J lost 2 bases, and 3 bases stayed unmatched. This CDR3 comprises 15 residues. CDR3 DNA sequence: TGCGCCAGCAGCCAAGACGGACTAGTTCAAGAGACCCAGTACTTC. Protein: CASSQDGLVQETQYF.

This chain joins TRBV11-1 and TRBJ2-7, with 10 nucleotides matching TRBD1. J lost 3 bases, V lost 5 bases, and 16 bases had no gene match. The germline V gene encodes CDR1 SGHAT and CDR2 FQDESV (reference sequence). The CDR3 spans 18 residues. CDR3 sequence: CASSPGTGAGQGRYEQYF. CDR3 nucleotide sequence: TGTGCCAGCAGCCCAGGGACTGGAGCGGGACAGGGGCGCTACGAGCAGTACTTC.

The chain joins TRBV15 to TRBJ2-2; D is tentatively TRBD1 or TRBD2 (5 bases each). V was trimmed by 3 bases and J by 4 bases, leaving 18 bases between them. The length of the CDR3 is 17 residues. Germline CDR1 LNHNV, CDR2 YYDKDF (reference sequence). Here the CDR3 DNA reads TGTGCCACCAGCAGTGACACCCGGGGCATGATCACCGGGGAGCTGTTTTTT. The encoded protein is CATSSDTRGMITGELFF.

CDR3 in DNA: TGTGCCAGCAGCTTAGTAGCCGGGACCCCCTTTGGGCCCCAGCATTTT. Translation: CASSLVAGTPFGPQHF. V and J are TRBV7-2 and TRBJ1-5, with a possible D match to TRBD1 (5 bases). The germline V and J ends were trimmed by 1 base and 9 bases, with 19 bases remaining between them. The length of the CDR3 is 16 residues. Germline V gene sequence: CDR1 SGHTA, CDR2 FQGNSA.

The chain joins TRBV5-4 to TRBJ2-3, with 8 bases aligning to TRBD1. The CDR3 sequence is 15 residues long. The germline V gene has CDR1 SGHNT and CDR2 YYREEE (reference sequence). V lost 4 bases and J lost 1; bases outside the gene matches: 5. This CDR3 reads CASSGQTGGTDTQYF. The CDR3 DNA follows: TGTGCCAGCAGCGGGCAGACAGGGGGCACAGATACGCAGTATTTT.

The genes are TRBV14 and TRBJ2-3; D is possibly TRBD1 (5 bases). Germline assignment: CDR1 SGHDN and CDR2 FVKESK. The CDR3 consists of 15 residues. V gave up 4 bases and J gave up 7 bases, with 18 bases separating them. The chain's CDR3 is CASSPRVGGRNTQYF. DNA of the CDR3: TGTGCCAGCAGCCCCAGGGTAGGCGGCCGTAATACGCAGTATTTT.

The V and J genes are TRBV30 and TRBJ2-3; D remains ambiguous. CDR1 is GTSNPN and CDR2 is SVGIG in the germline V gene (reference sequence). The CDR3 runs to 13 residues. V was pared by 2 bases and J by 7 bases, with 13 bases between. The CDR3 sequence: CAWSQQTGYTQYF. CDR3 DNA sequence: TGTGCCTGGAGTCAACAGACGGGTTATACGCAGTATTTT.

This rearrangement joins TRBV11-2 to TRBJ1-1; 10 positions match TRBD1. CDR3 length: 16 residues. The V segment lost 5 bases and the J segment 1 base; nucleotides outside the gene matches: 7. In germline, CDR1 is SGHAT, CDR2 FQNNGV. The CDR3 DNA reads as TGTGCCAGCAGCGTCTCCCGGGACAGGGGGAACACTGAAGCTTTCTTT. This gives the protein CASSVSRDRGNTEAFF.

The CDR3 region has the DNA TGTGCCAGCAGCTTAGCGTCGGAATACACTGAAGCTTTCTTT. As protein: CASSLASEYTEAFF. This chain links TRBV7-2 with TRBJ1-1; no definite D call. The germline V gene encodes CDR1 SGHTA and CDR2 FQGNSA. The CDR3 is made up of 14 amino acids. V gave up 0 bases and J gave up 3 bases, with 8 bases separating them.

Concerning this clone itself: The junction shows a germline mismatch at one end, possibly a read error. The chain joins TRBV28 to TRBJ1-3; D gene unclear. Per germline, CDR1 MDHEN and CDR2 SYDVKM. The CDR3 sequence is 12 residues long. The CDR3 nucleotides read TGTGCCAGCAGCAGTCTAGGAAGCACCATATATTTT. This codes for CASSSLGSTIYF. The whole variable domain, filled in from reference TRBV28 and TRBJ1-3, reads DVKVTQSSRYLVKRTGEKVFLECVQDMDHENMFWYRQDPGLGLRLIYFSYDVKMKEKGDIPEGYSVSREKKERFSLILESASTNQTSMYLCASSSLGSTIYFGEGSWLTVV.